This T cell receptor (beta chain) originates from a study of cytomegalovirus exposure and HLA in healthy donors. Primers included in the PCR were 60 Vbeta and 13 Jbeta primers. The repertoire was sequenced with immunoSEQ multiplex PCR; TCRdb's copy has only in-frame clones and lacks some. The data contain around 67,000 clones, roughly 68% of them singletons. The V end lost 2 bases, the J end lost 2 bases, and 22 bases lay between the germline ends. The CDR3 spans 18 residues. Germline CDR1 GTSNPN, CDR2 SVGIG (reference sequence). The chain employs TRBV30 and TRBJ2-1, with unresolved D. The TCR was taken from a woman in her 50s in good health and CMV-seronegative. The source material was PBMCs. As DNA, the CDR3 is TGTGCCTGGAGTCCCCCTACTCCCTCACGCCGCGCCTACAATGAGCAGTTCTTC. This translates into CAWSPPTPSRRAYNEQFF. Complete variable domain (other parts from reference TRBV30 and TRBJ2-1): SQTIHQWPATLVQPVGSPLSLECTVEGTSNPNLYWYRQAAGRGLQLLFYSVGIGQISSEVPQNLSASRPQDRQFILSSKKLLLSDSGFYLCAWSPPTPSRRAYNEQFFGPGTRLTVL.